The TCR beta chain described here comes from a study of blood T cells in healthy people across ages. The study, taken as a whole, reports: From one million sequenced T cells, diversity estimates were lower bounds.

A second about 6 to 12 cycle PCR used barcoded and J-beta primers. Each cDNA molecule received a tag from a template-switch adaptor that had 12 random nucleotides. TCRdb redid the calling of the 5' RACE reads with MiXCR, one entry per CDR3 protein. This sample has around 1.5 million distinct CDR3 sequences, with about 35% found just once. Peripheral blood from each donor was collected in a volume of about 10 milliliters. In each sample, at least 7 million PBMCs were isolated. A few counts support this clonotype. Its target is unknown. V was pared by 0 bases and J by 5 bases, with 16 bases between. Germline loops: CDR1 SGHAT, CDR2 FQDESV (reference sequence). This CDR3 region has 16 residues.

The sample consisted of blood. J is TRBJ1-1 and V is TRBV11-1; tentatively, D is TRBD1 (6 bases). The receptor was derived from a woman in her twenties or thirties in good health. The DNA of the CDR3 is TGTGCCAGCAGCTTAGCGCCGTCAGGGGATCCGACTGAAGCTTTCTTT. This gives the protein CASSLAPSGDPTEAFF.